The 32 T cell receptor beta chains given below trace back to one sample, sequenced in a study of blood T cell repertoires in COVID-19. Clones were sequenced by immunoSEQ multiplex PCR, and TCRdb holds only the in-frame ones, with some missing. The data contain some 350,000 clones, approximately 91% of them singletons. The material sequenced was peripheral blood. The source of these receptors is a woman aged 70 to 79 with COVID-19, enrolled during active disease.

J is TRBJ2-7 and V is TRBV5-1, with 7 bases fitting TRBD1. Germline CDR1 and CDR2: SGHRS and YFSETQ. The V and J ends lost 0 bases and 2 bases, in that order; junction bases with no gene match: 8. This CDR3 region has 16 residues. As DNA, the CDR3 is TGCGCCAGCAGCTTGGCCCCTGGGACAGAAGCCTACGAGCAGTACTTC. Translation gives CASSLAPGTEAYEQYF. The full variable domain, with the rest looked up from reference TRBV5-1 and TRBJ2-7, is KAGVTQTPRYLIKTRGQQVTLSCSPISGHRSVSWYQQTPGQGLQFLFEYFSETQRNKGNFPGRFSGRQFSNSRSEMNVSTLELGDSALYLCASSLAPGTEAYEQYFGPGTRLTVT.

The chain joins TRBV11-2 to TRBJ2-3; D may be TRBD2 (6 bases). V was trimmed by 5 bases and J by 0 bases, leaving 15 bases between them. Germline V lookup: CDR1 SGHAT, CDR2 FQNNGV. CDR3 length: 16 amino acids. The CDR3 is CASSLVTRASTDTQYF. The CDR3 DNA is TGTGCCAGCAGCCTTGTGACTAGGGCTAGCACAGATACGCAGTATTTT.

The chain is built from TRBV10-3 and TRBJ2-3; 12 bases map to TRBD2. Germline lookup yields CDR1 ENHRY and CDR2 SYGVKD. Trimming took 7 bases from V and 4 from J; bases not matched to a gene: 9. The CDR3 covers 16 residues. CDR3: CAIKGSSGGAPDTQYF. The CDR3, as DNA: TGTGCCATCAAGGGGTCTAGCGGGGGGGCTCCAGATACGCAGTATTTT.

The CDR3 region has the DNA TGTGCCACCAGTGATCCTGGGACTAGCGGGGGGGCCGGTCGGAATGAGCAGTTCTTC. Its translation: CATSDPGTSGGAGRNEQFF. The V gene is TRBV24-1, the J gene TRBJ2-1, with 16 bases fitting TRBD2. Germline V lookup: CDR1 KGHDR, CDR2 SFDVKD. This CDR3 has 19 residues. With 3 bases clipped from V and 7 bases from J, the junction kept 11 bases outside the gene matches.

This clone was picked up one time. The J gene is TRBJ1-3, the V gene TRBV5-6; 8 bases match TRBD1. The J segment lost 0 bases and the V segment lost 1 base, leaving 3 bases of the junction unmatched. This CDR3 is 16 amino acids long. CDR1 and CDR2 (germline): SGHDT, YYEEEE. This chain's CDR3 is CASSLRGQVSGNTIYF. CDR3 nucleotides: TGTGCCAGCAGCTTGCGGGGACAGGTCTCTGGAAACACCATATATTTT.

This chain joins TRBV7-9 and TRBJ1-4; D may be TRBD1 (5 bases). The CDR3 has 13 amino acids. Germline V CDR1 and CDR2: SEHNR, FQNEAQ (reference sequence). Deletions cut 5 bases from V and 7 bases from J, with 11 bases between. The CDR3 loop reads CASSLGTFEKLFF. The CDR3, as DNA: TGTGCCAGCAGCCTTGGGACTTTTGAAAAACTGTTTTTT.

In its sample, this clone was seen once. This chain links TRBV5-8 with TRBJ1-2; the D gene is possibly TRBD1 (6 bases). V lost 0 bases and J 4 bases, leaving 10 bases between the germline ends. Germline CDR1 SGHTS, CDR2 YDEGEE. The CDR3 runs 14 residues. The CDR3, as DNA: TGTGCCAGCAGCTTGGAGGGACACCTCTATGGCTACACCTTC. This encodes CASSLEGHLYGYTF.

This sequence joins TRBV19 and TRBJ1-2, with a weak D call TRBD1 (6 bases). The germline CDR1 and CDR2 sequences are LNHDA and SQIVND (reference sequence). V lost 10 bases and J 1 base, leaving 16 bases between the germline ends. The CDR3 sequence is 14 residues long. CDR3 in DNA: TGTGCCACCCGCAGGGGCTCAATTAACTATGGCTACACCTTC. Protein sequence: CATRRGSINYGYTF.

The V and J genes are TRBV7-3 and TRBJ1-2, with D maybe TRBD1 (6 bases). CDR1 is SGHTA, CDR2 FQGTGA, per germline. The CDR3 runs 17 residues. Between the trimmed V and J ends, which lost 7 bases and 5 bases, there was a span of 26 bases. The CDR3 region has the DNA TGTGCCAGCAACCCTCACCATTACAGGGTCCCACCGTATGGCTACACCTTC. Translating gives CASNPHHYRVPPYGYTF.

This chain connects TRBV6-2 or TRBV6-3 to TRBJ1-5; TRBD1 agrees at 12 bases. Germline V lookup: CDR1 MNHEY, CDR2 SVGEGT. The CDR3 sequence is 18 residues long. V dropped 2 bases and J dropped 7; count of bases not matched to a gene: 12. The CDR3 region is CASSYNLGTGGSWQPQHF. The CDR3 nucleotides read TGTGCCAGCAGTTACAACCTCGGGACAGGGGGCTCTTGGCAGCCCCAGCATTTT.

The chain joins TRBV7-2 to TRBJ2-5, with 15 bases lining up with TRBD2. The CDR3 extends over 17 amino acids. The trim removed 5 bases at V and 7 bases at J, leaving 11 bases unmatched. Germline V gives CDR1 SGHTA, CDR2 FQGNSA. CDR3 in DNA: TGTGCCAGCAGCCTCGGGACTAGCGGGGGGAGGCTCGGGACCCAGTACTTC. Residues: CASSLGTSGGRLGTQYF.

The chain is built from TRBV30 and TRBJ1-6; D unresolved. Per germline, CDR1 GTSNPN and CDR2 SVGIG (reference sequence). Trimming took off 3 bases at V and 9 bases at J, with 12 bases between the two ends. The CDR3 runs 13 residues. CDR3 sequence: CAWRMSRSSPLHF. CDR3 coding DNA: TGTGCCTGGAGGATGAGTAGGAGTTCACCCCTCCACTTT.

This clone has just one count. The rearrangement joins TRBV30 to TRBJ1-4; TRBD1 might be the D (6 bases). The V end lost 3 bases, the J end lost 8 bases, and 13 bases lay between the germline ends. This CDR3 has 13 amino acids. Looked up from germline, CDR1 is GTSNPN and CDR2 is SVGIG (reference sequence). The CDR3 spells CAWSGRTVEKLFF. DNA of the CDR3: TGTGCCTGGAGCGGCCGGACAGTGGAAAAACTGTTTTTT.

The CDR3 nucleotides are TGTGCCAGCAGCCACAGGACAAAAGGAAACACCATATATTTT. This gives the protein CASSHRTKGNTIYF. The gene calls are TRBV3-1 (or the pseudogene TRBV3-2) and TRBJ1-3; TRBD1 is a possible D gene (5 bases). The CDR3 sequence is 14 residues long. Germline V gives CDR1 LGHDT, CDR2 YNNKEL (reference sequence). Trimming shortened V by 3 bases and J by 4 bases, and 10 bases separated the two germline ends.

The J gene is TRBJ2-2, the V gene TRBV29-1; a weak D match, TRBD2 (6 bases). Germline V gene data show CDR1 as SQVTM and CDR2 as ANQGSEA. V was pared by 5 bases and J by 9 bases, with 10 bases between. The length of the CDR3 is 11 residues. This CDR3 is CSVFGGRELFF. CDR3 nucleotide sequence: TGCAGCGTTTTCGGGGGTCGGGAGCTGTTTTTT.

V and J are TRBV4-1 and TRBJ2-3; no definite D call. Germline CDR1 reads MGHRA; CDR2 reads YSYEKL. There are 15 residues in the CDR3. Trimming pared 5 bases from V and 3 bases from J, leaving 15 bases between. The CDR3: CASSFFGAVTDTQYF. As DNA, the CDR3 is TGCGCCAGCAGCTTCTTTGGTGCAGTTACAGATACGCAGTATTTT.

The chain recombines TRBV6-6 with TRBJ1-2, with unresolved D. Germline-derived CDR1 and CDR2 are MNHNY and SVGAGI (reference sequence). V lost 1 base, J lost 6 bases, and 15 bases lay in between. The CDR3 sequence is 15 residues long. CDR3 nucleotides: TGTGCCAGCAGTTACTACCGACGGGAGCCTAATGGCTACACCTTC. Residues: CASSYYRREPNGYTF.

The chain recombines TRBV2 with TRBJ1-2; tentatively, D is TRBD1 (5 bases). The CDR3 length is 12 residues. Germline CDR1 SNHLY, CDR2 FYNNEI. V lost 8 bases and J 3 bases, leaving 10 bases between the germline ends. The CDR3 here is CASGGGYYGYTF. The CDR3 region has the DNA TGTGCCAGCGGGGGGGGTTACTATGGCTACACCTTC.

DNA for the CDR3: TGTGCCAGCAGCCAATCAGGCCCAGATACGCAGTATTTT. Translated, it gives CASSQSGPDTQYF. This chain uses TRBV12-3 or TRBV12-4 with TRBJ2-3; D is unclear. The CDR3 consists of 13 residues. Trimming removed 6 bases at V and 4 bases at J, with 11 bases between.

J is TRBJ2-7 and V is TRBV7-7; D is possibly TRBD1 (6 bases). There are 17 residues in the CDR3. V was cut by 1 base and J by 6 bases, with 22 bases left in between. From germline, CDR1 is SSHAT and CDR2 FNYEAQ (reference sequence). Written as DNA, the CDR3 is TGTGCCAGCAGCTTAGTCCACAAACAGGGCGCTTCATTCGAGCAGTACTTC. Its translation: CASSLVHKQGASFEQYF.

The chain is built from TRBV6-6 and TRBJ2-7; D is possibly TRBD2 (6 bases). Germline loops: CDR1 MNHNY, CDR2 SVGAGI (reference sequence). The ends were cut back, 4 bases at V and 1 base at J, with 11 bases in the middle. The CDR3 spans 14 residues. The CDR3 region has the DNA TGTGCCAGCAGTTCGCCGGGAGCGTCCTACGAGCAGTACTTC. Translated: CASSSPGASYEQYF.

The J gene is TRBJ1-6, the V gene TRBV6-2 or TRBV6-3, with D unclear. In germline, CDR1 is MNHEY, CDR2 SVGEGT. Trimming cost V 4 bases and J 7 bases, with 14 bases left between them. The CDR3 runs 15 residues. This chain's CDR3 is CASSSRGGSNSPLHF. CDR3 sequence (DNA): TGTGCCAGCAGTTCCCGGGGAGGGAGCAATTCACCCCTCCACTTT.

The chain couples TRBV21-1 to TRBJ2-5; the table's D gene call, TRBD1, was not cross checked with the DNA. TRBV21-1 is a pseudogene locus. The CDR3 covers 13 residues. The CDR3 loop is CASSGQTQETQYF. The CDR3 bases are TGTGCCAGCAGCGGGCAGACCCAAGAGACCCAGTACTTC.

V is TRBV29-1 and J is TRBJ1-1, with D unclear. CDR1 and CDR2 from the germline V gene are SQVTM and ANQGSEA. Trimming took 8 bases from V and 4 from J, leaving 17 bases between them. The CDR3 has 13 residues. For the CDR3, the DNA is TGCAGCTCAAAAGTCCCGGGAGGCACTGAAGCTTTCTTT. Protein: CSSKVPGGTEAFF.

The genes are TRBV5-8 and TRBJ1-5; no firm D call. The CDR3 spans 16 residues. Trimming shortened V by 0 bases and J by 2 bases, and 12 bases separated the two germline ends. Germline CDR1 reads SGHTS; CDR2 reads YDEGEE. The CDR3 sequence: CASSLEPRAGNQPQHF. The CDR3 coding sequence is TGTGCCAGCAGCTTGGAGCCGAGGGCGGGCAATCAGCCCCAGCATTTT.

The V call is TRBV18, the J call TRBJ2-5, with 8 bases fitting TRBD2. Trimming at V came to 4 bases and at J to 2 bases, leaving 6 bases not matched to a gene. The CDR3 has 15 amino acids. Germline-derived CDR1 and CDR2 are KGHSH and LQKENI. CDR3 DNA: TGTGCCAGCTCACTATCGACTAGCGAACAAGAGACCCAGTACTTC. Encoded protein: CASSLSTSEQETQYF.

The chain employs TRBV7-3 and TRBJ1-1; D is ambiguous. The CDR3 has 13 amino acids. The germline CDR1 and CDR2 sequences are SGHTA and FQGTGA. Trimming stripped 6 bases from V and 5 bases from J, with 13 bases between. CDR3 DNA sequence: TGTGCCAGCAGTCCCGCCGGAGGAACTGAAGCTTTCTTT. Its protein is CASSPAGGTEAFF.

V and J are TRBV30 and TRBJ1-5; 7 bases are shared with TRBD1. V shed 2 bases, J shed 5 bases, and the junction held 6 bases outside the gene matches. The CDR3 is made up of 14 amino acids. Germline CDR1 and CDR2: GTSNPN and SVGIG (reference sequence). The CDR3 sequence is CAWSKGQSYQPQHF. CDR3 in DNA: TGTGCCTGGAGTAAGGGACAGTCCTATCAGCCCCAGCATTTT. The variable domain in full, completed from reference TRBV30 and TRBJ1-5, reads SQTIHQWPATLVQPVGSPLSLECTVEGTSNPNLYWYRQAAGRGLQLLFYSVGIGQISSEVPQNLSASRPQDRQFILSSKKLLLSDSGFYLCAWSKGQSYQPQHFGDGTRLSIL.

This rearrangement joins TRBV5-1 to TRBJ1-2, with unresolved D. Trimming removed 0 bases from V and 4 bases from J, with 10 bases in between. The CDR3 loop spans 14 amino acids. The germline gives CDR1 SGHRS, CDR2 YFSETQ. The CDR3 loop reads CASSLGEEAYGYTF. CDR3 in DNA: TGCGCCAGCAGCTTGGGCGAAGAGGCCTATGGCTACACCTTC.

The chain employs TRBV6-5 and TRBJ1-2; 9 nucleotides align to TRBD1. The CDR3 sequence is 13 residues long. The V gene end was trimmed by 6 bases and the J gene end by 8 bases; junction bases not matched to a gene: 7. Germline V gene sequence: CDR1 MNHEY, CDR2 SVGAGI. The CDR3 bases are TGTGCCAGCAGGGTACAGGGGGCTTGGGGCTACACCTTC. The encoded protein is CASRVQGAWGYTF.

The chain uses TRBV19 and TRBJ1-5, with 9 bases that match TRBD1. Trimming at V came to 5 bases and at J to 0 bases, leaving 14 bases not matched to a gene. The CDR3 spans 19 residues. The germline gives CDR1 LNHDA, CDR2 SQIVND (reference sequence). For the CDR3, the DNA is TGTGCCAGTAGTCCCTCCCCGGGACAGGGATCTTTTAGCAATCAGCCCCAGCATTTT. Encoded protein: CASSPSPGQGSFSNQPQHF.

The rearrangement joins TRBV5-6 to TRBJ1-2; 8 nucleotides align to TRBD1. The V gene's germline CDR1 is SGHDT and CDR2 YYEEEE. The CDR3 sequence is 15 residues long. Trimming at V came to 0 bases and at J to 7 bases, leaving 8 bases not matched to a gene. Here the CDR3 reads CASSLAEGQVAGYTF. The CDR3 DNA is TGTGCCAGCAGCTTGGCCGAGGGACAGGTCGCTGGCTACACCTTC. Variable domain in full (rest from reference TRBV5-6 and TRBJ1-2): DAGVTQSPTHLIKTRGQQVTLRCSPKSGHDTVSWYQQALGQGPQFIFQYYEEEERQRGNFPDRFSGHQFPNYSSELNVNALLLGDSALYLCASSLAEGQVAGYTFGSGTRLTVV.